This T cell receptor (beta chain) originates from a study of technical replicates of blood from four donors. Some clones are missing from TCRdb's copy, which holds only in-frame ones; the method was immunoSEQ multiplex PCR. The sample has some 64,000 clones, around 97% seen once. The germline V gene encodes CDR1 SGHNT and CDR2 YYREEE (reference sequence). The CDR3 spans 13 residues. Trimming removed 5 bases from V and 5 bases from J; junction bases left unmatched: 6. The chain couples TRBV5-4 to TRBJ2-7, with 8 nucleotides matching TRBD1. Input material: T cells isolated from PBMCs. The receptor was derived from a human donor in good health. In DNA, the CDR3 is TGTGCCAGCAGATGGACAGGGTCCCACGAGCAGTACTTC. It yields the protein CASRWTGSHEQYF.